A selection of T cell receptor beta chains follows, all from one sample in a study of T cell responses to AZD1222 COVID-19 vaccine. TCRdb's table, derived via immunoSEQ multiplex PCR, lists solely in-frame clones and lacks some. This table has 120,000 or so clones, more than 85% appearing once. The starting material was peripheral blood, obtained 28 days after the second AZD1222 dose. The receptors shown here come from an adult who received the AZD1222 COVID-19 vaccine. Both conserved end residues are part of each CDR3. Fields, in order: J gene, V gene, D gene, CDR3 protein. The D gene is left open where the match is weak.

>TRBJ2-7|TRBV9|-
CASSVAAETSYEQYF
>TRBJ2-3|TRBV7-9|-
CASSPTGDTQYF
>TRBJ2-2|TRBV2|TRBD1
CASSEGTGGDSTGELFF
>TRBJ1-2|TRBV5-1|-
CASSPTPGYGYTF
>TRBJ1-3|TRBV6-6|TRBD1
CASSQTGGGNTIYF
>TRBJ2-5|TRBV30|-
CAWSGGGTQETQYF
>TRBJ1-2|TRBV27|-
CASSPSGQGNYGYTF
>TRBJ1-1|TRBV12-3/TRBV12-4|-
CASSLTGNTEAFF
>TRBJ2-7|TRBV27|TRBD1
CASSRTGSFLYF
>TRBJ1-2|TRBV25-1|TRBD1
CASSELTRGPTEGYTF
>TRBJ2-6|TRBV5-1|-
CASSLGLSSGANVLTF
>TRBJ2-2|TRBV19|-
CASSWAENTGELFF
>TRBJ2-1|TRBV2|TRBD2
CAWIRTSGRGNEQFF
>TRBJ2-1|TRBV10-1|-
CASSESRPPSQFF
>TRBJ2-2|TRBV2|-
CASNQNTGELFF
>TRBJ1-1|TRBV5-5|-
CASSFLGATEAFF
>TRBJ2-6|TRBV7-9|-
CASSPFRVPGANVLTF
>TRBJ2-7|TRBV7-9|-
CASANGRTTVPDEQYF
>TRBJ1-5|TRBV7-6|-
CASSLLESGRIYQPQHF
>TRBJ1-1|TRBV7-9|TRBD1
CASSPGQGAGDTEAFF
>TRBJ2-1|TRBV7-2|TRBD2
CASSLGLAVYNEQFF
>TRBJ2-1|TRBV19|-
CAVGEQFF
>TRBJ2-3|TRBV3-1/TRBV3-2|TRBD2
CASSQGGGTTDTQYF
>TRBJ2-2|TRBV5-1|-
CASSLAIAGPIGVLFF
>TRBJ2-3|TRBV15|TRBD2
CATRKVLGTSQATSTDTQYF
>TRBJ2-6|TRBV7-9|TRBD1
CASSTKGQSSGANVLTF
>TRBJ2-7|TRBV7-9|-
CASSLAQAEQYF
>TRBJ2-3|TRBV9|-
CASSASGQPTDTQYF
>TRBJ2-3|TRBV6-5|-
CASSFGTSTDTQYF
>TRBJ1-1|TRBV2|-
CASSLGGNTEAFF
>TRBJ2-6|TRBV27|-
CASSPRDPRFGSGANVLTF
>TRBJ1-3|TRBV3-1/TRBV3-2|TRBD1
CASSQGWGQGISGNTIYF
>TRBJ1-2|TRBV15|-
CATSTELGGAGGYTF
>TRBJ2-3|TRBV10-3|-
CAMAGGSTDTQYF